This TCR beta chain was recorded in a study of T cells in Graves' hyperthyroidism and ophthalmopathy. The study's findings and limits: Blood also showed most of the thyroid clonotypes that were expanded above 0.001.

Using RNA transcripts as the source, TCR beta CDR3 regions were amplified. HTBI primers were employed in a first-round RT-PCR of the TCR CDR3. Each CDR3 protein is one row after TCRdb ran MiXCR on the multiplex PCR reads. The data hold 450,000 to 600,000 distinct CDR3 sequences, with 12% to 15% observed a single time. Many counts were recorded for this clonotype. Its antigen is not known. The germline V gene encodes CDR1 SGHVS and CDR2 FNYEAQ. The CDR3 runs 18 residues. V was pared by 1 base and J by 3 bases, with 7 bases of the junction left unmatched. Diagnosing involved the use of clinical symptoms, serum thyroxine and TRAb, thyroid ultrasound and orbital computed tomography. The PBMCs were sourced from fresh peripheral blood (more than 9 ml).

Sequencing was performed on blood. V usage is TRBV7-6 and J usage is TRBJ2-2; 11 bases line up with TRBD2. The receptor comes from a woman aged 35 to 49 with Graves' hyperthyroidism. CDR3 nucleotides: TGTGCCAGCAGCTTAGTGCTAGCGGGAGGAACGGACACCGGGGAGCTGTTTTTT. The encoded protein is CASSLVLAGGTDTGELFF.